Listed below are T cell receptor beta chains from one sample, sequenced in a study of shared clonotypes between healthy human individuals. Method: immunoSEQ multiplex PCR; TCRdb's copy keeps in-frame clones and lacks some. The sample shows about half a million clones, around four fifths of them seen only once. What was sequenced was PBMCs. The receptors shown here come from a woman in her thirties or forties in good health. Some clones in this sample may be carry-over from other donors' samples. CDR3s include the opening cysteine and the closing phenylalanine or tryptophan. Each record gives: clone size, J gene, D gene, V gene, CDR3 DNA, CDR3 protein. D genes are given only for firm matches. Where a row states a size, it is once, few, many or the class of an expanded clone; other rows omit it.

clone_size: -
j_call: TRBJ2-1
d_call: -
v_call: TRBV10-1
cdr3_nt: TGCGCCAGCAGCCACGGGGGACCCCAGTTCTTC
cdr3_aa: CASSHGGPQFF

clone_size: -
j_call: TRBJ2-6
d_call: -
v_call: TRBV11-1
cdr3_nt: TGTGCCAGCAGCTTAGCTTACTCTGGGGCCAACGTCCTGACTTTC
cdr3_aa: CASSLAYSGANVLTF

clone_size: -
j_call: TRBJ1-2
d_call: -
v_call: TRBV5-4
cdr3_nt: TGTGCCAGCAGCTTATGGGGCGGATATAACTATGGCTACACCTTC
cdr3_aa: CASSLWGGYNYGYTF

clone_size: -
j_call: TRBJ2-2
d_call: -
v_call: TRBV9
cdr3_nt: TGTGCCAGCAGCGTAGTCGACGGGGGGAACACCGGGGAGCTGTTTTTT
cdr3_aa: CASSVVDGGNTGELFF

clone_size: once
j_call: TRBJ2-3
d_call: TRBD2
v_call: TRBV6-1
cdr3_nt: TGTGCCAGCGTTATAGCGGGAGGGCCGGATACGCAGTATTTT
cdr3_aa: CASVIAGGPDTQYF

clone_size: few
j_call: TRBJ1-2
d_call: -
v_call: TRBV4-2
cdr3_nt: TGTGCCAGCAGCCAACAGAGAGCTAACTATGGCTACACCTTC
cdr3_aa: CASSQQRANYGYTF

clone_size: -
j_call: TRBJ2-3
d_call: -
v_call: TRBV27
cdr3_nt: TGTGCCAGCAGTTTACGGGCGAGCACAGATACGCAGTATTTT
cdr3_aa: CASSLRASTDTQYF

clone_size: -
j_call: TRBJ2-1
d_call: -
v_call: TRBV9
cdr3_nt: TGTGCCAGCAGCGTAGCTGGACAAAACAATGAGCAGTTCTTC
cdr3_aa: CASSVAGQNNEQFF

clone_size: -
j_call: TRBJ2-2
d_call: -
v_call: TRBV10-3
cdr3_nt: TGTGCCATCAGTGAGTTAGGGAATACCGGGGAGCTGTTTTTT
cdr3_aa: CAISELGNTGELFF

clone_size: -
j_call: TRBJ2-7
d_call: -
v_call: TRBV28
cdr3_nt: TGTGCCAGCGTTGAGAGCTCCTACGAGCAGTACTTC
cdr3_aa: CASVESSYEQYF

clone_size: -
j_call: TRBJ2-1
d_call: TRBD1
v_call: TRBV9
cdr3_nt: TGTGCCAGCAGCAAACACAGGGGGTGGAATGAGCAGTTCTTC
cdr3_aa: CASSKHRGWNEQFF

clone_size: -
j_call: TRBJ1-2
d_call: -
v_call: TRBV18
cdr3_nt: TGTGCCAGCTCACCACAAGGTTATGGCTACACCTTC
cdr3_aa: CASSPQGYGYTF

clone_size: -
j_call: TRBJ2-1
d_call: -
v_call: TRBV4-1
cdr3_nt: TGCGCCAGCAGCCTAGCTGGGGGCGATGAGCAGTTCTTC
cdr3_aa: CASSLAGGDEQFF

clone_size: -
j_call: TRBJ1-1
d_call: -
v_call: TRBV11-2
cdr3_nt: TGTGCCAGCAGGCCCTGGGTGCCCCTGAACACTGAAGCTTTCTTT
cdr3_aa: CASRPWVPLNTEAFF

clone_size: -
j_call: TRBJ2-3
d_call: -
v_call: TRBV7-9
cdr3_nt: TGTGCCAGCAGCTTAGCGGTACTTCTCGATACGCAGTATTTT
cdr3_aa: CASSLAVLLDTQYF

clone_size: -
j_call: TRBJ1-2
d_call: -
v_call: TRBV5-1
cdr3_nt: TGCGCCAGCAGCTCGGACAAACCCTGGGATGGCTACACCTTC
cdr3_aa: CASSSDKPWDGYTF

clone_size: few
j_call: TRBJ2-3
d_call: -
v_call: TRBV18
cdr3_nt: TGTGCCAGCTCAGACACTTACACAGATACGCAGTATTTT
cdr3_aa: CASSDTYTDTQYF

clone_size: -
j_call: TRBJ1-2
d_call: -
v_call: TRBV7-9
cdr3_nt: TGTGCCCTGCGAAGCACTGGCGGCTACACCTTC
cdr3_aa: CALRSTGGYTF

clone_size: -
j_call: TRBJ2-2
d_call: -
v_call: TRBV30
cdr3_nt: TGTGCCTGGAGTCCATCACAGAACACCGGGGAGCTGTTTTTT
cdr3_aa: CAWSPSQNTGELFF

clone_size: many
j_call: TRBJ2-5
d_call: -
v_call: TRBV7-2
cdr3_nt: TGTGCCAGCAGCTTATCGCGAGAGACCCAGTACTTC
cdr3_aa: CASSLSRETQYF

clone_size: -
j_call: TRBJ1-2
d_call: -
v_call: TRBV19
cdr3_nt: TGTGCCAGTAGTACTCTTGGACAGAAAAACTATGGCTACACCTTC
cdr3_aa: CASSTLGQKNYGYTF

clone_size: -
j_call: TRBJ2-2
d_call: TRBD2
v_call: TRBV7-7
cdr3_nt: TGTGCTAGCAGCTTAGCGGGCTGGTCGACCAGCACCGGGGAGCTGTTTTTT
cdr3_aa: CASSLAGWSTSTGELFF

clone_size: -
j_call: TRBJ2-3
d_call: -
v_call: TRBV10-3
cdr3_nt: TGTGCCATCAGTGAGAGGGGGGGCGGCACAGATACGCAGTATTTT
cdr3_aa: CAISERGGGTDTQYF

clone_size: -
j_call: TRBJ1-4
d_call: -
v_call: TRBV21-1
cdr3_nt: TGTGCCAGCAGAAAGACAGGGGACCCTGAAGAACTGTTTTTT
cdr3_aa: CASRKTGDPEELFF

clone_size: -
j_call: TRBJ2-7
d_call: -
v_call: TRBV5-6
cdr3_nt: TGTGCCAGCAGCCCGGCGACAGGGAGGTCCTACGAGCAGTACTTC
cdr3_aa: CASSPATGRSYEQYF

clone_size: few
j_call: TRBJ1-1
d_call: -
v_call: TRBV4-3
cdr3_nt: TGCGCCAGCAGCCACGGGAGCGGGGGGGCCACTGAAGCTTTCTTT
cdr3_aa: CASSHGSGGATEAFF

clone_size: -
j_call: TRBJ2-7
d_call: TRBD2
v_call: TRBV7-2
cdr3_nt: TGTGCCAGCAGCCCGAGGGGACTAGCGGGAGGGCCAAGTTCCTACGAGCAGTACTTC
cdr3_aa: CASSPRGLAGGPSSYEQYF

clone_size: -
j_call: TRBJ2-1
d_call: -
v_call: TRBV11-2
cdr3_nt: TGTGCCAGCAGCTTAAGCGTCCAGAGCTCCTACAATGAGCAGTTCTTC
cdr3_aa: CASSLSVQSSYNEQFF

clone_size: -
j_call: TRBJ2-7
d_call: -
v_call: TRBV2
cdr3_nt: TGTGCCAGCAGTGGACAGGACTACGAGCAGTACTTC
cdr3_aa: CASSGQDYEQYF

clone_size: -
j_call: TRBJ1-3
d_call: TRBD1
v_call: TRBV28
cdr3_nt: TGTGCCAGCAGTTTCTACAGGGGTAGAACTGGAAACACCATATATTTT
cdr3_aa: CASSFYRGRTGNTIYF

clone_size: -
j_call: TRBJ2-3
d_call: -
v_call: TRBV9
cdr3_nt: TGTGCCAGCAGCGTAGCCGGGAGCACAGATACGCAGTATTTT
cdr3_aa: CASSVAGSTDTQYF

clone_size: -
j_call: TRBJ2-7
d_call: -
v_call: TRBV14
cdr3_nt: TGTGCCAGCAGCCAAGTCCAGGAGCAGTACTTC
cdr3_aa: CASSQVQEQYF

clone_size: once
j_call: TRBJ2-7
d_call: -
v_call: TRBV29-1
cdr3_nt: TGCAGCGTATCCCAGGGGCACGAGCAGTACTTC
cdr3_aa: CSVSQGHEQYF

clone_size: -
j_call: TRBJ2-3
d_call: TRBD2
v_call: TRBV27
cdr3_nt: TGTGCCAGCAGTTTGTTAGCGGGAGGGTGGACAGATACGCAGTATTTT
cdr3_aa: CASSLLAGGWTDTQYF

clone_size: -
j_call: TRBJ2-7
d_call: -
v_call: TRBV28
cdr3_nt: TGTGCCAGCAGTTTCGCTTCTTTAGGGTCCTACGAGCAGTACTTC
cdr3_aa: CASSFASLGSYEQYF

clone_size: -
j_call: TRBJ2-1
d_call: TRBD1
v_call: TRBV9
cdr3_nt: TGTGCCAGCAGCCCCAGGGGACAGGGACACTACAATGAGCAGTTCTTC
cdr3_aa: CASSPRGQGHYNEQFF

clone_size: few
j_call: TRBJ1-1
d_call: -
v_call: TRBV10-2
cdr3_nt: TGCGCCACCGGGGGCAGGGTCACTGAAGCTTTCTTT
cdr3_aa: CATGGRVTEAFF

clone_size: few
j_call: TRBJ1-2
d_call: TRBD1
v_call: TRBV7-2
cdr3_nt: TGTGCCAGCAGCACTAGCTGGGACAGAAAGACCTTC
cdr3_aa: CASSTSWDRKTF

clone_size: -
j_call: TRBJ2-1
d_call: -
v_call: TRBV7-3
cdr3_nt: TGTGCCAGCAGCTCCGGCGTTGAGCAGTTCTTC
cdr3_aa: CASSSGVEQFF

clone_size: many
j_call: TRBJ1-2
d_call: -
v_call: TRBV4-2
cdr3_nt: TGTGCCAGCAGCCAAGAGGGAGACGGCTACACCTTC
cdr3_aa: CASSQEGDGYTF

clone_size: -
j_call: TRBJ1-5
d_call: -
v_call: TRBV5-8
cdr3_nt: TGTGCCAGCAGCCCCGTTTGGGGCGGTTTCTACCAGCCCCAGCATTTT
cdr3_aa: CASSPVWGGFYQPQHF

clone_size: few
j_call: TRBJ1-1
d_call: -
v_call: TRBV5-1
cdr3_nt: TGCGCCAGCAGCTTGACAGGGTACACTGAAGCTTTCTTT
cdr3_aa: CASSLTGYTEAFF

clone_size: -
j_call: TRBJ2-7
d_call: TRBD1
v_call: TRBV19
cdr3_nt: TGTGCCAGTAGTACAATCCCGGGACAGGGAGCCTACGAGCAGTACTTC
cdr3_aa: CASSTIPGQGAYEQYF

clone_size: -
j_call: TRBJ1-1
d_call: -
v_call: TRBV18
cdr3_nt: TGTGCCAGCTCACCACCAGGAGGGAGGGTGTACACTGAAGCTTTCTTT
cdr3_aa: CASSPPGGRVYTEAFF

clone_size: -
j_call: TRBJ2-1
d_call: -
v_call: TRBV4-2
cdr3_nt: TGTGCCAGCAGCCAAGGACTAGGACCCAGCTCCTACAATGAGCAGTTCTTC
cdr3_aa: CASSQGLGPSSYNEQFF

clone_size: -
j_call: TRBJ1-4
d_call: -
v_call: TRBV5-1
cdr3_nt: TGCGCCAGCAGCTGGGGACAAGCCGGAGAGGAAAAACTGTTTTTT
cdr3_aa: CASSWGQAGEEKLFF